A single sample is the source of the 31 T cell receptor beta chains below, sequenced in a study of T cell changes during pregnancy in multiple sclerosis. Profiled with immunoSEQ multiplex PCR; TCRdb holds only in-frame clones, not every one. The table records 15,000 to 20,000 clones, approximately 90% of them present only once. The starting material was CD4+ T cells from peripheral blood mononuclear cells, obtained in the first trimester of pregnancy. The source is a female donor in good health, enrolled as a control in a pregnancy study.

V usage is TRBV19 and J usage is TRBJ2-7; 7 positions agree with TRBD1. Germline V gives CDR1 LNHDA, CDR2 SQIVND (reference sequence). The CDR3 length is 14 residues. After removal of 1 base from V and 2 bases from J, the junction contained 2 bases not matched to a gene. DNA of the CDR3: TGTGCCAGTAGTATAGGGCAGGGGGCCTACGAGCAGTACTTC. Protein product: CASSIGQGAYEQYF.

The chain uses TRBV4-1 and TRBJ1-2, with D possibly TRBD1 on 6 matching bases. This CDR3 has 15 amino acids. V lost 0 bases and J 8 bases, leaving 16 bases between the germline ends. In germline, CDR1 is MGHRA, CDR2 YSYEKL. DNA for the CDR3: TGCGCCAGCAGCCAAGATCAGAGCGTCAGGGGAGGCTACACCTTC. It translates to CASSQDQSVRGGYTF.

CDR3 DNA: TGTGCCAGCAGCCCTCAGGGACAGTTCTCAAACACCATATATTTT. Protein sequence: CASSPQGQFSNTIYF. The chain joins TRBV9 to TRBJ1-3; 7 bases fit TRBD1. V trimming: 4 bases; J trimming: 6 bases; junction bases outside the gene matches: 10. Germline CDR1 is SGDLS and CDR2 is YYNGEE. The CDR3 extends over 15 amino acids.

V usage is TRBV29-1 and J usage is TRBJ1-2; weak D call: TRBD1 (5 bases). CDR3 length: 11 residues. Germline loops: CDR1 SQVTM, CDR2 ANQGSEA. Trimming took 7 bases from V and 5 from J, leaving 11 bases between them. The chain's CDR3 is CSAATDYGYTF. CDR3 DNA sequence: TGCAGCGCCGCGACAGATTATGGCTACACCTTC.

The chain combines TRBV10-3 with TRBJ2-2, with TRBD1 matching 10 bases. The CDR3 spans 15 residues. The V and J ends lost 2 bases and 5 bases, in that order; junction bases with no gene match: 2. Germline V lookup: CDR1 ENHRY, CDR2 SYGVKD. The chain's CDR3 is CAISEDRGRTGELFF. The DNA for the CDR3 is TGTGCCATCAGTGAGGACAGGGGGCGTACCGGGGAGCTGTTTTTT.

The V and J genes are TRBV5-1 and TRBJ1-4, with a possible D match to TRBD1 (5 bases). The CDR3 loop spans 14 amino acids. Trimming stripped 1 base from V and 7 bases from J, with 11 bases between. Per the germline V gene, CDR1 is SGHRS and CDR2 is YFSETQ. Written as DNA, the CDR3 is TGCGCCAGCAGCTTGTCGGGGGGGTTTGAAAAACTGTTTTTT. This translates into CASSLSGGFEKLFF. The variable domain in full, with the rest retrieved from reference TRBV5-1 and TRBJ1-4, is KAGVTQTPRYLIKTRGQQVTLSCSPISGHRSVSWYQQTPGQGLQFLFEYFSETQRNKGNFPGRFSGRQFSNSRSEMNVSTLELGDSALYLCASSLSGGFEKLFFGSGTQLSVL.

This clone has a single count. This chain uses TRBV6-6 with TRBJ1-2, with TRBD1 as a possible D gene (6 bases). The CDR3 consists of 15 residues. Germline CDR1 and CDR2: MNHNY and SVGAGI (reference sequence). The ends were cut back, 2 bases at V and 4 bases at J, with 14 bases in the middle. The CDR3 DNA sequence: TGTGCCAGCAGTTACACCACAGGACAGACCTATGGCTACACCTTC. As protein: CASSYTTGQTYGYTF.

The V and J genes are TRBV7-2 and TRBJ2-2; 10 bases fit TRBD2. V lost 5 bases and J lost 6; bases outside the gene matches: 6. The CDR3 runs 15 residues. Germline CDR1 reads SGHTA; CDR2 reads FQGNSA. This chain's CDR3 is CASSVDLAGAGELFF. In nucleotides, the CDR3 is TGTGCCAGCAGCGTAGACCTAGCGGGGGCCGGGGAGCTGTTTTTT.

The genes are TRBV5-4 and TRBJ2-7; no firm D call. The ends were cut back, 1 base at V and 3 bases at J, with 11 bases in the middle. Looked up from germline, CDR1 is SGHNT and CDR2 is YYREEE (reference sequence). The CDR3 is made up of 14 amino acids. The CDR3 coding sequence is TGTGCCAGCAGCTTGCGCGGCGGATACTACGAGCAGTACTTC. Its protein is CASSLRGGYYEQYF.

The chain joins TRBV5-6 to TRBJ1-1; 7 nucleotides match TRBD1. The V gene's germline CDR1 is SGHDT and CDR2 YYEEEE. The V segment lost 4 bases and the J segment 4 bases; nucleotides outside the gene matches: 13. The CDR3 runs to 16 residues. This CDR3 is CASSTNRGGRGTEAFF. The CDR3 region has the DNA TGTGCCAGCAGCACCAACAGGGGCGGAAGGGGCACTGAAGCTTTCTTT. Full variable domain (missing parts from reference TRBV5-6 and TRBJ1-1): DAGVTQSPTHLIKTRGQQVTLRCSPKSGHDTVSWYQQALGQGPQFIFQYYEEEERQRGNFPDRFSGHQFPNYSSELNVNALLLGDSALYLCASSTNRGGRGTEAFFGQGTRLTVV.

The CDR3, as DNA: TGTGCCAGCAGCCCAGAGGGGGCGGTGGGTTCACCCCTCCACTTT. Its translation is CASSPEGAVGSPLHF. The chain is built from TRBV6-6 and TRBJ1-6; 7 positions match TRBD1. From germline, CDR1 is MNHNY and CDR2 SVGAGI (reference sequence). V shed 6 bases, J shed 9 bases, and the junction held 11 bases outside the gene matches. The CDR3 length is 15 residues.

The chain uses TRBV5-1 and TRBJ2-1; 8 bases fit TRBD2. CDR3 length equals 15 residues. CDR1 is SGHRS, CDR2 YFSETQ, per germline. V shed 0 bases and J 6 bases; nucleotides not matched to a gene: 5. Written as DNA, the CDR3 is TGCGCCAGCAGCTTGGAACTAGCGGCGGGCAATGAGCAGTTCTTC. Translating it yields CASSLELAAGNEQFF. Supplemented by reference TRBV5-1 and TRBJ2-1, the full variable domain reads KAGVTQTPRYLIKTRGQQVTLSCSPISGHRSVSWYQQTPGQGLQFLFEYFSETQRNKGNFPGRFSGRQFSNSRSEMNVSTLELGDSALYLCASSLELAAGNEQFFGPGTRLTVL.

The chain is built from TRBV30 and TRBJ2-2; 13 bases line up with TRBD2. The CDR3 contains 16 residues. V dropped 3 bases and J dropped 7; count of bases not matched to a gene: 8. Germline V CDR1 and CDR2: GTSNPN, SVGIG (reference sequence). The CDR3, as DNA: TGTGCCTGGAGGGCAACTAGCGGGGGGGCCGTCGGGGAGCTGTTTTTT. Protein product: CAWRATSGGAVGELFF.

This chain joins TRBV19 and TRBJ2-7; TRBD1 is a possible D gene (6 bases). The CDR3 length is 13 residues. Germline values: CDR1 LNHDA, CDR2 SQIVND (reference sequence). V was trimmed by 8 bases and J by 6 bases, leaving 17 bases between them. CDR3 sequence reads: CASGGRGRPEQYF. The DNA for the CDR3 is TGTGCCAGTGGGGGCAGGGGTCGTCCCGAGCAGTACTTC.

As DNA, the CDR3 is TGTGCCTGGAGTCCACGACCCCTTCGTCGACAGGGGGCTGGAAACACCATATATTTT. This gives the protein CAWSPRPLRRQGAGNTIYF. The gene calls are TRBV30 and TRBJ1-3, with 9 nucleotides matching TRBD1. V was pared by 2 bases and J by 2 bases, with 16 bases of the junction left unmatched. The CDR3 contains 19 residues. Germline V gene sequence: CDR1 GTSNPN, CDR2 SVGIG (reference sequence). Looking up the rest from reference TRBV30 and TRBJ1-3 gives the full variable domain: SQTIHQWPATLVQPVGSPLSLECTVEGTSNPNLYWYRQAAGRGLQLLFYSVGIGQISSEVPQNLSASRPQDRQFILSSKKLLLSDSGFYLCAWSPRPLRRQGAGNTIYFGEGSWLTVV.

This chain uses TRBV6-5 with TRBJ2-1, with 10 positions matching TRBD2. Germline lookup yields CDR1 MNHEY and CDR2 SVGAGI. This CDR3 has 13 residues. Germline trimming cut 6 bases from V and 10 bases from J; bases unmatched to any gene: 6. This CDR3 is CASSAPAGGEQFF. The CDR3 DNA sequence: TGTGCCAGCAGCGCCCCAGCGGGAGGGGAGCAGTTCTTC.

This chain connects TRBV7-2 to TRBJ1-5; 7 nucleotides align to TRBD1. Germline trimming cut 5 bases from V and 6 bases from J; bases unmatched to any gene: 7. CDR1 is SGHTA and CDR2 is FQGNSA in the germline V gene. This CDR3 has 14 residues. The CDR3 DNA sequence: TGTGCCAGCAGCCGCGGAGGGGGCACTCAGCCCCAGCATTTT. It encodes CASSRGGGTQPQHF.

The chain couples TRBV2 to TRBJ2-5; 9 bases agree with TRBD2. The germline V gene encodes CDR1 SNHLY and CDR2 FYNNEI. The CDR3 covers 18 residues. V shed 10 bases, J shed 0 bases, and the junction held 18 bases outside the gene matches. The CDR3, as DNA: TGTGCCACCATGGCAGGGCCGCGACTAGCGGTGTACCAAGAGACCCAGTACTTC. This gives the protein CATMAGPRLAVYQETQYF.

This CDR3 reads CASSLLASGGYNEQFF. CDR3 coding DNA: TGTGCCAGCAGCTTATTGGCTAGCGGGGGCTACAATGAGCAGTTCTTC. The chain joins TRBV7-2 to TRBJ2-1; 10 bases are shared with TRBD2. V shed 2 bases, J shed 3 bases, and the junction held 4 bases outside the gene matches. The CDR3 totals 16 residues. The germline V gene has CDR1 SGHTA and CDR2 FQGNSA.

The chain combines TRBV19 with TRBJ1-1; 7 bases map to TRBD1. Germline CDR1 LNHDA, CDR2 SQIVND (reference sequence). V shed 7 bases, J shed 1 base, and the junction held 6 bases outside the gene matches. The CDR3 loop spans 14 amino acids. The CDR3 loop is CASIPRQGNTEAFF. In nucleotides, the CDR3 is TGTGCCAGTATCCCCAGACAGGGGAACACTGAAGCTTTCTTT.

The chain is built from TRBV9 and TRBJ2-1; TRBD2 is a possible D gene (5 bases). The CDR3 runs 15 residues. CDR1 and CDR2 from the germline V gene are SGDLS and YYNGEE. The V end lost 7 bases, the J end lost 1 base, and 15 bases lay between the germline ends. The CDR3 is CASGAAGLSYNEQFF. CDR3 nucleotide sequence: TGTGCCAGCGGCGCGGCGGGCCTGTCCTACAATGAGCAGTTCTTC.

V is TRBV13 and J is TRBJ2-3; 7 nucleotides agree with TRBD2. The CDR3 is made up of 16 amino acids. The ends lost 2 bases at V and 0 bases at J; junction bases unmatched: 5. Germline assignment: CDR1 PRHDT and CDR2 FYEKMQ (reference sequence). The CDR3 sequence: CASSLLAGESTDTQYF. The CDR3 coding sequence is TGTGCCAGCAGCTTACTGGCGGGGGAGAGCACAGATACGCAGTATTTT.

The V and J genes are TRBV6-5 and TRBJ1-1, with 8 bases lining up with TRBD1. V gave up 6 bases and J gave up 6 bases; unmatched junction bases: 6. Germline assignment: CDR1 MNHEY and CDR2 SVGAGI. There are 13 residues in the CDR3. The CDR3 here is CASRLGQGPEAFF. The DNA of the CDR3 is TGTGCCAGCAGACTCGGACAGGGCCCTGAAGCTTTCTTT.

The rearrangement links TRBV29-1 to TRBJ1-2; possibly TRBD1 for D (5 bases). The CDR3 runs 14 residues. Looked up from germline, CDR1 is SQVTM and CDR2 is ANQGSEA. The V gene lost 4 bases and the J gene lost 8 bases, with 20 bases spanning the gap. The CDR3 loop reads CSVVPRGNTGGYTF. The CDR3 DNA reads TGCAGCGTTGTCCCCCGGGGGAATACGGGAGGCTACACCTTC.

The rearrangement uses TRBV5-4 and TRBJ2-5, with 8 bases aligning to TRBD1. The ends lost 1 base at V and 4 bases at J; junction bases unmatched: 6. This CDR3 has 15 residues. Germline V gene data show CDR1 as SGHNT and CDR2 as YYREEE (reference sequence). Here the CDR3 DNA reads TGTGCCAGCAGCTTGAATCCTGACAGGGGAGAGACCCAGTACTTC. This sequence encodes CASSLNPDRGETQYF.

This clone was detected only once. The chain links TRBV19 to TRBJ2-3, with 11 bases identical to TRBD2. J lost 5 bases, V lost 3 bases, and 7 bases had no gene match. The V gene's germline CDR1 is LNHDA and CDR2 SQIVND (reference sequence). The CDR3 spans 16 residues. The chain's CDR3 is CASSIRSGGALDTQYF. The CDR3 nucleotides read TGTGCCAGTAGTATTCGTAGCGGGGGGGCCCTAGATACGCAGTATTTT.

DNA for the CDR3: TGTGCCAGCTCACCCCAATCCGGGACAGTTGACACTGAAGCTTTCTTT. Translation: CASSPQSGTVDTEAFF. This chain joins TRBV18 and TRBJ1-1; 7 bases are shared with TRBD1. Trimming removed 3 bases from V and 3 bases from J; junction bases left unmatched: 10. The CDR3 contains 16 residues. In germline, CDR1 is KGHSH, CDR2 LQKENI.

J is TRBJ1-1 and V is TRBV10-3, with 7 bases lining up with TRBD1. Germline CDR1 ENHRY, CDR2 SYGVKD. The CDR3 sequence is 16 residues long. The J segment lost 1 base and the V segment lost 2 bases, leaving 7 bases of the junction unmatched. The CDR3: CAISEPNRGPNTEAFF. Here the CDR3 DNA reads TGTGCCATCAGTGAGCCAAACAGGGGCCCGAACACTGAAGCTTTCTTT.

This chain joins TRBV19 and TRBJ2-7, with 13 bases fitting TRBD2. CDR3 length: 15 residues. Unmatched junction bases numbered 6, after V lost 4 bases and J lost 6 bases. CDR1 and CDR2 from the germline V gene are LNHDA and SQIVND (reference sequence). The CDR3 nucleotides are TGTGCCAGTAGTACCTCCGGGACTAGCGGGACCGAGCAGTACTTC. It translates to CASSTSGTSGTEQYF.

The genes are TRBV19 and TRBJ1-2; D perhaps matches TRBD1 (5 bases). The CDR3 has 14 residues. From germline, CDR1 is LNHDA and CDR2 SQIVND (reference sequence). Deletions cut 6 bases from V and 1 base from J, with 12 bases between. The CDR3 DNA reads TGTGCCAGTAGCGGGGGACCCGGTAACTATGGCTACACCTTC. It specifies CASSGGPGNYGYTF.

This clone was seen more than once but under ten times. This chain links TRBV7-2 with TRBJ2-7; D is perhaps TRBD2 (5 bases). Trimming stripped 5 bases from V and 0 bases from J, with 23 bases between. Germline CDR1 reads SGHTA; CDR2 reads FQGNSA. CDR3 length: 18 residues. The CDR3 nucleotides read TGTGCCAGCAGCATCCTGTCACCGGCTAGCTCCAGCTCCTACGAGCAGTACTTC. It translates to CASSILSPASSSSYEQYF. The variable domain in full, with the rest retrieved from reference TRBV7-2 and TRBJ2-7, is GAGVSQSPSNKVTEKGKDVELRCDPISGHTALYWYRQSLGQGLEFLIYFQGNSAPDKSGLPSDRFSAERTGGSVSTLTIQRTQQEDSAVYLCASSILSPASSSSYEQYFGPGTRLTVT.